These 17 T cell receptor beta chains share one sample of origin, sequenced in a study of shared clonotypes between healthy human individuals (dated by TCRdb to 2018 to 2020). Receptor libraries were prepared by the immunoSEQ multiplex PCR assay. The table was pulled from immuneACCESS by TCRdb, which kept in-frame rearrangements only. Such tables lose some clones; where checked, under half of the loss comes from unresolved V genes, and the rest has no known cause. The sample table holds 90,000 to 120,000 clones, of which under 70% were seen once. Of the sample, around 24% is held by the ten largest clones. The sequencing input was memory CD8+ T cells sorted from blood. What the cell subset or site label conveys for this sample: CD45RO+ cells pooled with CCR7-negative TemRA cells. These receptors were collected from a woman in her 30s in good health.

The chain joins TRBV28 to TRBJ2-7; D may correspond to TRBD1 or TRBD2 (5 bases each). Trimming shortened V by 6 bases and J by 0 bases, and 21 bases separated the two germline ends. Per germline, CDR1 MDHEN and CDR2 SYDVKM. The CDR3 consists of 17 residues. The CDR3 region is CASSFHLEGTHSYEQYF. In DNA, the CDR3 is TGTGCCAGCAGCTTCCACCTCGAGGGGACCCACTCCTACGAGCAGTACTTC.

The rearrangement uses TRBV13 and TRBJ1-3; TRBD1 is a possible D gene (5 bases). Germline loops: CDR1 PRHDT, CDR2 FYEKMQ (reference sequence). This CDR3 is built from 16 residues. V lost 0 bases and J lost 4, with 13 bases in between. CDR3 sequence (DNA): TGTGCCAGCAGCTTAGGGGGACTACTGGGAGGAAACACCATATATTTT. Its protein product is CASSLGGLLGGNTIYF. The whole variable domain, remainder taken from reference TRBV13 and TRBJ1-3, is AAGVIQSPRHLIKEKRETATLKCYPIPRHDTVYWYQQGPGQDPQFLISFYEKMQSDKGSIPDRFSAQQFSDYHSELNMSSLELGDSALYFCASSLGGLLGGNTIYFGEGSWLTVV.

The CDR3 nucleotides are TGCGCCAGCAGCCAACCTGGACTAGCGGGGGGAGGCACAGATACGCAGTATTTT. Protein sequence: CASSQPGLAGGGTDTQYF. The chain links TRBV4-1 to TRBJ2-3; 14 nucleotides match TRBD2. This CDR3 is built from 18 residues. Germline loops: CDR1 MGHRA, CDR2 YSYEKL. V lost 2 bases, J lost 1 base, and 5 bases stayed unmatched.

This clone was observed a few times. The CDR3 DNA follows: TGTGCCAGCAGATTGGCCGGGACAGATAATCAGCCCCAGCATTTT. Protein: CASRLAGTDNQPQHF. This chain links TRBV2 with TRBJ1-5, with TRBD1 matching 7 bases. The V and J ends lost 6 bases and 4 bases, in that order; junction bases with no gene match: 9. CDR1 is SNHLY, CDR2 FYNNEI, per germline. The CDR3 runs 15 residues.

This clone was picked up a small number of times. J is TRBJ1-5 and V is TRBV5-8; 7 bases align to TRBD1. CDR3 length equals 18 residues. Looked up from germline, CDR1 is SGHTS and CDR2 is YDEGEE. V was pared by 2 bases and J by 0 bases, with 11 bases of the junction left unmatched. The CDR3 sequence: CASSFRDRELLSNQPQHF. In nucleotides, the CDR3 is TGTGCCAGCAGCTTTAGGGACAGAGAACTCCTTAGCAATCAGCCCCAGCATTTT.

The chain links TRBV27 to TRBJ2-2; D gene ambiguous. This CDR3 contains 14 residues. CDR1 is MNHEY, CDR2 SMNVEV, per germline (reference sequence). The V and J ends lost 6 bases and 1 base respectively, with 9 bases between them. CDR3: CASSSRWNTGELFF. The CDR3 nucleotides are TGTGCCAGCAGCTCTCGGTGGAACACCGGGGAGCTGTTTTTT.

The chain combines TRBV30 with TRBJ2-7, with TRBD2 matching over 13 bases. The CDR3 has 14 amino acids. V was clipped by 4 bases and J by 4 bases; unmatched bases: 4. Per germline, CDR1 GTSNPN and CDR2 SVGIG (reference sequence). The CDR3: CAWTRTSGSYEQYF. In DNA form, the CDR3 reads TGTGCCTGGACCCGGACTAGCGGGAGTTACGAGCAGTACTTC.

The CDR3 nucleotides read TGTGCCAGCAGCTACCCGGTCACAGATACGCAGTATTTT. This sequence encodes CASSYPVTDTQYF. The chain recombines TRBV7-9 with TRBJ2-3; D not certain. Germline-derived CDR1 and CDR2 are SEHNR and FQNEAQ (reference sequence). Trimming pared 4 bases from V and 2 bases from J, leaving 7 bases between. The CDR3 sequence is 13 residues long.

The chain combines TRBV30 with TRBJ2-1; perhaps TRBD1 as D (6 bases). Germline CDR1 GTSNPN, CDR2 SVGIG (reference sequence). Trimming took 2 bases from V and 10 from J, leaving 15 bases between them. This CDR3 has 13 amino acids. The CDR3 spells CAWSLGTMGEQFF. The CDR3 DNA reads as TGTGCCTGGAGTTTGGGGACAATGGGGGAGCAGTTCTTC.

This clone was detected only a few times. The chain is built from TRBV25-1 and TRBJ2-5; TRBD1 matches at 10 bases. The CDR3 contains 16 residues. The V gene's germline CDR1 is MGHDK and CDR2 SYGVNS. With V trimmed by 4 bases and J by 4 bases, 9 bases remained unmatched. The CDR3: CASSGPGDRGRETQYF. The CDR3 nucleotides are TGTGCCAGCAGTGGACCGGGGGACAGGGGACGAGAGACCCAGTACTTC.

This chain joins TRBV29-1 and TRBJ2-4; D is ambiguous. Germline V gene sequence: CDR1 SQVTM, CDR2 ANQGSEA. V was pared by 6 bases and J by 0 bases, with 9 bases between. This CDR3 has 13 residues. The CDR3 loop reads CSVRPVAKNIQYF. CDR3 DNA sequence: TGCAGCGTGCGTCCAGTAGCCAAAAACATTCAGTACTTC. Filled out from reference TRBV29-1 and TRBJ2-4, the complete variable domain reads SAVISQKPSRDICQRGTSLTIQCQVDSQVTMMFWYRQQPGQSLTLIATANQGSEATYESGFVIDKFPISRPNLTFSTLTVSNMSPEDSSIYLCSVRPVAKNIQYFGAGTRLSVL.

This clone was observed a few times. This chain connects TRBV28 to TRBJ2-1; D perhaps matches TRBD1 (8 bases). Germline-derived CDR1 and CDR2 are MDHEN and SYDVKM. The CDR3 covers 17 residues. V was cut by 1 base and J by 4 bases, with 17 bases left in between. CDR3 in amino acids: CASSLYNRGGTYNEQFF. In DNA, the CDR3 is TGTGCCAGCAGTTTATACAACAGGGGGGGCACTTACAATGAGCAGTTCTTC. Full variable domain (missing parts from reference TRBV28 and TRBJ2-1): DVKVTQSSRYLVKRTGEKVFLECVQDMDHENMFWYRQDPGLGLRLIYFSYDVKMKEKGDIPEGYSVSREKKERFSLILESASTNQTSMYLCASSLYNRGGTYNEQFFGPGTRLTVL.

The V call is TRBV15, the J call TRBJ2-7, with D perhaps TRBD2 (6 bases). This CDR3 comprises 14 residues. With 6 bases removed from V and 3 bases from J, the gap between germline ends came to 15 bases. Looked up from germline, CDR1 is LNHNV and CDR2 is YYDKDF (reference sequence). CDR3 region: CATSLREEGYEQYF. In nucleotides, the CDR3 is TGTGCCACCAGTTTGAGGGAGGAGGGCTACGAGCAGTACTTC.

This chain links TRBV28 with TRBJ2-1; the D gene is possibly TRBD2 (5 bases). The CDR3 totals 13 residues. V was cut by 6 bases and J by 5 bases, with 11 bases left in between. Per germline, CDR1 MDHEN and CDR2 SYDVKM. The CDR3: CASRPLGDNEQFF. The DNA for the CDR3 is TGTGCCAGCAGACCCCTGGGAGACAATGAGCAGTTCTTC.

The chain employs TRBV2 and TRBJ2-7; D is uncertain. This CDR3 has 11 residues. Per germline, CDR1 SNHLY and CDR2 FYNNEI. Trimming pared 7 bases from V and 8 bases from J, leaving 12 bases between. The CDR3 nucleotides read TGTGCCAGCAAACTAAAAGTGAAGCAGTACTTC. This translates into CASKLKVKQYF.

The chain uses TRBV7-8 and TRBJ2-7; D not certain. V gave up 2 bases and J gave up 2 bases, with 13 bases separating them. This CDR3 is 15 amino acids long. Germline V gives CDR1 SGHVS, CDR2 FQNEAQ. CDR3 in DNA: TGTGCCAGCAGCTTAACGGCAGCCACTACCTACGAGCAGTACTTC. Translated: CASSLTAATTYEQYF.

This chain's CDR3 is CASSFGPRRGYEQYF. CDR3 nucleotides: TGTGCCAGCAGCTTCGGACCCAGGAGGGGCTACGAGCAGTACTTC. This chain joins TRBV5-8 and TRBJ2-7; D may be TRBD2 (6 bases). V was trimmed by 2 bases and J by 3 bases, leaving 15 bases between them. CDR1 is SGHTS, CDR2 YDEGEE, per germline. The CDR3 is 15 residues long. Complete variable domain (other parts from reference TRBV5-8 and TRBJ2-7): EAGVTQSPTHLIKTRGQQATLRCSPISGHTSVYWYQQALGLGLQFLLWYDEGEERNRGNFPPRFSGRQFPNYSSELNVNALELEDSALYLCASSFGPRRGYEQYFGPGTRLTVT.